This T cell receptor beta chain appears in the sequencing data of a study of blood T cell repertoires in COVID-19. Study-wide context: Sources were T cells, B-cell-depleted T cells, or PBMCs; the material itself was cDNA or gDNA.

Method: immunoSEQ multiplex PCR; TCRdb's copy keeps in-frame clones and lacks some. This table has 80,000 or so clones, roughly nine tenths appearing once. Germline V gene lookup returns CDR1 SGHNT and CDR2 YYREEE (reference sequence). V was clipped by 4 bases and J by 3 bases, with 7 bases between them. This CDR3 is built from 12 residues. This receptor was taken from a human donor in a cohort sampled during active COVID-19. The V and J genes are TRBV5-4 and TRBJ1-1; no firm D call. The sequencing input was peripheral blood. The CDR3 DNA follows: TGTGCCAGCAGCCCCCGGGACACTGAAGCTTTCTTT. Translated, it gives CASSPRDTEAFF.